The 3 T cell receptor beta chains listed next were all sequenced from one sample in a study of cytomegalovirus exposure and HLA in healthy donors. Both 60 Vbeta primers and 13 Jbeta primers went into the PCR. Sequencing used immunoSEQ multiplex PCR; TCRdb keeps in-frame clones, though not all of them. The data contain around 100,000 clones, approximately 85% of them singletons. Sequences were obtained from PBMCs. These receptors all stem from a man aged 30 to 39 in good health and CMV-seropositive.

This clone was observed a handful of times. The V and J genes are TRBV5-8 and TRBJ2-7; 8 bases line up with TRBD1. The length of the CDR3 is 16 residues. The V segment lost 5 bases and the J segment 1 base; nucleotides outside the gene matches: 11. Germline V CDR1 and CDR2: SGHTS, YDEGEE. DNA for the CDR3: TGTGCCAGCAGTCCTCGGACAGGGCCCTATTCCTACGAGCAGTACTTC. It codes for CASSPRTGPYSYEQYF.

The rearrangement uses TRBV30 and TRBJ1-1; possibly TRBD1 for D (5 bases). V was pared by 0 bases and J by 2 bases, with 7 bases between. Germline values: CDR1 GTSNPN, CDR2 SVGIG (reference sequence). CDR3 length equals 13 residues. In DNA form, the CDR3 reads TGTGCCTGGAGTGTTGACAGTAACACTGAAGCTTTCTTT. It is translated as CAWSVDSNTEAFF.

V and J are TRBV10-3 and TRBJ1-1; 7 positions match TRBD1. The CDR3 loop spans 15 amino acids. From germline, CDR1 is ENHRY and CDR2 SYGVKD. Trimming took 6 bases from V and 1 from J; bases not matched to a gene: 8. CDR3 amino acids: CAIRSGQTTNTEAFF. The CDR3 region has the DNA TGTGCCATCAGATCGGGACAGACGACGAACACTGAAGCTTTCTTT.